This TCR beta chain was found in a study of shared clonotypes between healthy human individuals. Trimming cost V 4 bases and J 5 bases, with 21 bases left between them. Germline CDR1 reads MDHEN; CDR2 reads SYDVKM. The CDR3 totals 16 residues. As for this clone: Antigen specificity is unknown.

Genomic DNA per cell subset filled all wells of several immunoSEQ plates. TCRdb's copy holds only in-frame clones and misses some; the assay was immunoSEQ multiplex PCR. The repertoire holds some 2.4 million clones, with approximately 94% as singletons. Findings and caveats of the study: Rarefaction gave evidence that sorted-subset sequencing remained incomplete despite large depth.

This TCR derives from a young man in good health. Some clones in this sample may be carry-over from other donors' samples. V and J are TRBV28 and TRBJ2-7, with a tentative D call TRBD1 (6 bases). Sequenced material: naive CD4+ T cells from PBMCs. Subset noted: CD45RA+ positively selected. The CDR3 spells CASSYPPAGARDEQYF. The CDR3 DNA follows: TGTGCCAGCAGTTACCCCCCGGCAGGGGCAAGAGACGAGCAGTACTTC. The whole variable domain, filled in from reference TRBV28 and TRBJ2-7, reads DVKVTQSSRYLVKRTGEKVFLECVQDMDHENMFWYRQDPGLGLRLIYFSYDVKMKEKGDIPEGYSVSREKKERFSLILESASTNQTSMYLCASSYPPAGARDEQYFGPGTRLTVT.